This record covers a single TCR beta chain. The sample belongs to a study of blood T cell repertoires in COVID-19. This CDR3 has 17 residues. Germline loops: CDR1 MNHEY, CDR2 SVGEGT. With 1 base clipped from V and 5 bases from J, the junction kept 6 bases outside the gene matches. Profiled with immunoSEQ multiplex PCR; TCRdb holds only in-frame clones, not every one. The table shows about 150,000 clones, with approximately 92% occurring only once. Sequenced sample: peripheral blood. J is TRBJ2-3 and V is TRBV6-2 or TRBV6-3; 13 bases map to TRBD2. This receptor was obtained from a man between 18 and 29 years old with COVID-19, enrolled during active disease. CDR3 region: CASSYFTSGRVKDTQYF. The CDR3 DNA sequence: TGTGCCAGCAGTTACTTCACTAGCGGGAGGGTTAAAGATACGCAGTATTTT.